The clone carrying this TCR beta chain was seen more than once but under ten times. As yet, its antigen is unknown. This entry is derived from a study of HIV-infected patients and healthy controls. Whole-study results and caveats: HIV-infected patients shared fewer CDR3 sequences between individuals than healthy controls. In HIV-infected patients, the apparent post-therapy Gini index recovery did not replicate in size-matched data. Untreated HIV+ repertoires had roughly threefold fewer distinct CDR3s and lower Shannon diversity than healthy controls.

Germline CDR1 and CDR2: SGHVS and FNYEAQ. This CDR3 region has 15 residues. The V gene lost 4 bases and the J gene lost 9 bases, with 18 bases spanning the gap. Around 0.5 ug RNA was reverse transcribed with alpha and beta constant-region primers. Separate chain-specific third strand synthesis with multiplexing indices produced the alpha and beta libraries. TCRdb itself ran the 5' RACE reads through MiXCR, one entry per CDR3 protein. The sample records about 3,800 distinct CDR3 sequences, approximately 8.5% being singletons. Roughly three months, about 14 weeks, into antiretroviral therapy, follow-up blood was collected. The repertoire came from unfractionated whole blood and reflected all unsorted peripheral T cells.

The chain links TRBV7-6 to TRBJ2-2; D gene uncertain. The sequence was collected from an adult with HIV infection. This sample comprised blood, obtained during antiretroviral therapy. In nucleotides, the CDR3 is TGTGCCAGCAGCTCTCGACCAGGCCCGACTCGGGAGCTGTTTTTT. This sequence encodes CASSSRPGPTRELFF.